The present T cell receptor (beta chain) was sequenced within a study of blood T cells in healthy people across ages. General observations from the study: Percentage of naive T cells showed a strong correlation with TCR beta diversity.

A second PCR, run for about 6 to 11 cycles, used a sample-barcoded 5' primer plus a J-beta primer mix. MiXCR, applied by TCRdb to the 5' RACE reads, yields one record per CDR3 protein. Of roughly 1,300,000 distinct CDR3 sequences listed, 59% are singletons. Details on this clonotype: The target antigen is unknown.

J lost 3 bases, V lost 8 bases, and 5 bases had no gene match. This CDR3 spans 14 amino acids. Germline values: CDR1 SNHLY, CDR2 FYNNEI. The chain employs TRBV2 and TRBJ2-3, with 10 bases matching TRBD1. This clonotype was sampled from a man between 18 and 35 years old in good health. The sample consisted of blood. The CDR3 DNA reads TGTGCCAGCGGACAGGGGGAGAATACAGATACGCAGTATTTT. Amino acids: CASGQGENTDTQYF.